A selection of T cell receptor beta chains follows, all from one sample in a study of blood T cell repertoires in COVID-19. Sequencing used immunoSEQ multiplex PCR; TCRdb keeps in-frame clones, though not all of them. The top ten hold approximately 0.3% of the sample, which has over 600,000 clones, around 89% seen once. The specimen was peripheral blood. These receptors all come from a woman aged 18-29 years with acute or convalescent COVID-19. The CDR3 runs from the conserved cysteine through the conserved F or W. The D gene is left open where the match is weak. Rows may omit the clone size; those that give it use once, few, many or a size class.

cdr3_length,j_call,d_call,v_call,clone_size,cdr3_nt,cdr3_aa
15,TRBJ2-7,-,TRBV6-5,-,TGTGCCAGCAGCCTAGGGAGGGGGGGTTTCTACGAGCAGTACTTC,CASSLGRGGFYEQYF
16,TRBJ1-2,TRBD1,TRBV3-1/TRBV3-2,-,TGTGCCAGCAGCCATACCCCCGGGACAGGAATAAATGGCTACACCTTC,CASSHTPGTGINGYTF
13,TRBJ1-2,-,TRBV3-1/TRBV3-2,-,TGTGCCAGCAGTCCAACTATACGGAGTGGCTACACCTTC,CASSPTIRSGYTF
12,TRBJ1-3,-,TRBV12-3/TRBV12-4,-,TGTGCCAACAGCCAGTCTGGAAACACCATATATTTT,CANSQSGNTIYF
16,TRBJ2-3,TRBD2,TRBV7-6,-,TGTGCCAGCAGCTCCCTCGTAGCGGGCAGCACAGATACGCAGTATTTT,CASSSLVAGSTDTQYF
15,TRBJ2-7,TRBD1,TRBV29-1,-,TGCAGCGTTGTGGTTGACAGGGTGAGTTCGGGTGAGCAGTACTTC,CSVVVDRVSSGEQYF
16,TRBJ2-7,TRBD2,TRBV7-2,-,TGTGCCAGCAGCTTAGAGCTGCGGGGGGCCAGATACGAGCAGTACTTC,CASSLELRGARYEQYF
16,TRBJ1-3,-,TRBV9,-,TGTGCCAGCAGCGCATACCCGACAGGAACTCGAAACACCATATATTTT,CASSAYPTGTRNTIYF
15,TRBJ1-2,-,TRBV4-1,-,TGCGCCAGCAGCCAAGTTTGGCAGGGGAACTATGGCTACACCTTC,CASSQVWQGNYGYTF
15,TRBJ2-7,-,TRBV7-9,few,TGTGCCAGCAGCTCCTTTAACACAGATCCCTACGAGCAGTACTTC,CASSSFNTDPYEQYF
17,TRBJ2-5,TRBD2,TRBV5-1,-,TGCGCCAGCAGCTTGCGTCTAGCGGGGGGGCCTCAAGAGACCCAGTACTTC,CASSLRLAGGPQETQYF
15,TRBJ1-6,-,TRBV6-1,few,TGTGCCAGCAGTGAAAACGCGGGGGGGAATTCACCCCTCCACTTT,CASSENAGGNSPLHF
15,TRBJ1-2,-,TRBV7-9,-,TGTGCCAGCAGCTTAGAGTACCAACGCGACTATGGCTACACCTTC,CASSLEYQRDYGYTF
15,TRBJ1-1,TRBD1,TRBV5-1,-,TGCGCCAGCAGCTTGGACAGGGGCTGGAACACTGAAGCTTTCTTT,CASSLDRGWNTEAFF
15,TRBJ1-1,TRBD1,TRBV7-2,-,TGTGCCAGCAGCGGGCGACAGGGACGGAACACTGAAGCTTTCTTT,CASSGRQGRNTEAFF
17,TRBJ1-2,-,TRBV5-1,-,TGCGCCAGCAGCCCCTACCCCGCGCAGGGTTTTAACTATGGCTACACCTTC,CASSPYPAQGFNYGYTF